The T cell receptor beta chain under discussion was sequenced for a study of T cells in pancreatic ductal adenocarcinoma. Of note for this clone: Its antigen remains unknown.

Regarding the study as a whole: Blood clonality (about 0.069) did not differ significantly from tumor (about 0.12). Tumor samples had fewer productive templates and approximately 8.8-fold fewer unique clonotypes than blood.

Surgery without prior neoadjuvant therapy was the treatment of the selected pancreatic ductal adenocarcinoma patients. Germline CDR1 MDHEN, CDR2 SYDVKM. The CDR3 is 17 residues long. Trimming left V 2 bases short and J 1 base short, with 16 bases between. The protocol was immunoSEQ multiplex PCR, while the TCRdb copy is restricted to in-frame clones and leaves out a portion. The sample consists of around 94,000 clones, nearly 95% of them appearing once. The V and J genes are TRBV28 and TRBJ2-3; the D gene is possibly TRBD1 (6 bases). This clonotype originated in a human donor with pancreatic ductal adenocarcinoma. Material for sequencing was PBMCs. CDR3 protein: CASSLDRDRWGTDTQYF. The CDR3 nucleotides are TGTGCCAGCAGTTTAGATAGAGACAGGTGGGGCACAGATACGCAGTATTTT.